A selection of T cell receptor beta chains follows, all from one sample in a study of T cell responses to AZD1222 COVID-19 vaccine. Measured with immunoSEQ multiplex PCR; TCRdb has only the in-frame clones, and not every one. The data hold 110,000 to 150,000 clones, with roughly 92% observed a single time. This material consisted of peripheral blood, taken on day 0 of AZD1222 vaccination. All receptors come from an adult in good health. Both conserved end residues are part of each CDR3. D genes are given only for firm matches. Clone size is stated in some rows and not others, as once, few, many or a class when expanded.

D gene: .; V gene: TRBV29-1; clone size: .; J gene: TRBJ2-1; CDR3 DNA: TGCAGCGGGGCGGGTTCCTACAATGAGCAGTTCTTC; CDR3 protein: CSGAGSYNEQFF
D gene: .; V gene: TRBV18; clone size: .; J gene: TRBJ2-1; CDR3 DNA: TGTGCCAGCTCACCACAAATCCAAACCAATGAGCAGTTCTTC; CDR3 protein: CASSPQIQTNEQFF
D gene: .; V gene: TRBV5-5; clone size: once; J gene: TRBJ2-7; CDR3 DNA: TGTGCCAGCAGCAAGGACGTCCTATCCTACGAGCAGTACTTC; CDR3 protein: CASSKDVLSYEQYF
D gene: TRBD1; V gene: TRBV20-1; clone size: .; J gene: TRBJ2-7; CDR3 DNA: TGCAGTGCTAGTCCCCTGGACAGGACCTACGAGCAGTACTTC; CDR3 protein: CSASPLDRTYEQYF
D gene: .; V gene: TRBV11-3; clone size: .; J gene: TRBJ1-1; CDR3 DNA: TGTGCCAGCAGCTTAGGCAGGGGAACTGAAGCTTTCTTT; CDR3 protein: CASSLGRGTEAFF
D gene: .; V gene: TRBV19; clone size: .; J gene: TRBJ1-5; CDR3 DNA: TGTGCCAGTAGTTATGCAGCCGTAGGACAGCCCCAGCATTTT; CDR3 protein: CASSYAAVGQPQHF
D gene: .; V gene: TRBV11-3; clone size: .; J gene: TRBJ2-7; CDR3 DNA: TGTGCCAGCAGCTCCGGTCTTGAGGGGGACGAGCAGTACTTC; CDR3 protein: CASSSGLEGDEQYF
D gene: .; V gene: TRBV2; clone size: .; J gene: TRBJ1-2; CDR3 DNA: TGTGCCAGCAGTGAAACTTTAACAGCTTATGGCTACACCTTC; CDR3 protein: CASSETLTAYGYTF
D gene: .; V gene: TRBV19; clone size: once; J gene: TRBJ2-1; CDR3 DNA: TGTGCCAGTAGTAACAGCGGTTCCTACAATGAGCAGTTCTTC; CDR3 protein: CASSNSGSYNEQFF
D gene: TRBD1; V gene: TRBV7-8; clone size: .; J gene: TRBJ2-2; CDR3 DNA: TGTGCCAGCAGCTTTCGTCGGACAGGGGCGGAGGGGGAGCTGTTTTTT; CDR3 protein: CASSFRRTGAEGELFF
D gene: .; V gene: TRBV7-9; clone size: .; J gene: TRBJ1-5; CDR3 DNA: TGTGCCAGCAGCCCCCTAGGGACCGCAGATCAGCCCCAGCATTTT; CDR3 protein: CASSPLGTADQPQHF
D gene: .; V gene: TRBV4-1; clone size: once; J gene: TRBJ1-4; CDR3 DNA: TGCGCCAGCAGCCAACTTGGGACGTTTAGAATCAGGGGAGAAAAACTGTTTTTT; CDR3 protein: CASSQLGTFRIRGEKLFF
D gene: TRBD2; V gene: TRBV5-6; clone size: .; J gene: TRBJ2-5; CDR3 DNA: TGTGCCAGCAGCTTGACCGTAGCGGGAGAGGAAGAGACCCAGTACTTC; CDR3 protein: CASSLTVAGEEETQYF
D gene: .; V gene: TRBV12-3/TRBV12-4; clone size: .; J gene: TRBJ2-5; CDR3 DNA: TGTGCCAGCGCCGTTCTGGAGACCCAGTACTTC; CDR3 protein: CASAVLETQYF
D gene: .; V gene: TRBV5-4; clone size: .; J gene: TRBJ1-2; CDR3 DNA: TGTGCCAGCAGCTTGATTCGTATAGAAGAGGCGGGCTACACCTTC; CDR3 protein: CASSLIRIEEAGYTF
D gene: .; V gene: TRBV7-3; clone size: .; J gene: TRBJ2-3; CDR3 DNA: TGTGCCAGCAGCTTAACGTCGTATTCACCGGGAGCTTTTCCGCAGTATTTT; CDR3 protein: CASSLTSYSPGAFPQYF
D gene: TRBD1; V gene: TRBV2; clone size: .; J gene: TRBJ1-1; CDR3 DNA: TGTGCCAGCAGCCGGGACAGGGGCGGAACTGAAGCTTTCTTT; CDR3 protein: CASSRDRGGTEAFF
D gene: .; V gene: TRBV30; clone size: .; J gene: TRBJ1-3; CDR3 DNA: TGTGCCTGGAGCGGACTATCACATAAATCTGGAAACACCATATATTTT; CDR3 protein: CAWSGLSHKSGNTIYF
D gene: .; V gene: TRBV23-1; clone size: .; J gene: TRBJ1-3; CDR3 DNA: TGCGCCAGCAGTCAATCGCGAGGAGGAAAAAGTGGAAACACCATATATTTT; CDR3 protein: CASSQSRGGKSGNTIYF
D gene: .; V gene: TRBV27; clone size: .; J gene: TRBJ2-5; CDR3 DNA: TGTGCCAGCAGTGCTACCAGGGGCTTCGGAGAGACCCAGTACTTC; CDR3 protein: CASSATRGFGETQYF
D gene: .; V gene: TRBV30; clone size: .; J gene: TRBJ1-5; CDR3 DNA: TGTGCCTGGGCCCAGATGAACAATCAGCCCCAGCATTTT; CDR3 protein: CAWAQMNNQPQHF
D gene: .; V gene: TRBV27; clone size: once; J gene: TRBJ2-7; CDR3 DNA: TGTGCCAGCAGTGGGTGGCCCCTAGGTACCTACGAGCAGTACTTC; CDR3 protein: CASSGWPLGTYEQYF
D gene: .; V gene: TRBV5-1; clone size: .; J gene: TRBJ2-7; CDR3 DNA: TGCGCCAGCAGCTCGGGCCCCCGGGGCAACGAGCAGTACTTC; CDR3 protein: CASSSGPRGNEQYF
D gene: .; V gene: TRBV10-3; clone size: once; J gene: TRBJ2-7; CDR3 DNA: TGTGCCATCTCATCACAGGCTAACTCCTACGAGCAGTACTTC; CDR3 protein: CAISSQANSYEQYF
D gene: .; V gene: TRBV20-1; clone size: .; J gene: TRBJ2-7; CDR3 DNA: TGCAGTGCTAGTGCCAGGAGGTTCCCCTACGAGCAGTACTTC; CDR3 protein: CSASARRFPYEQYF
D gene: TRBD2; V gene: TRBV6-5; clone size: .; J gene: TRBJ2-7; CDR3 DNA: TGTGCCAGCAGGACTAGCGGGGCCTACGAGCAGTACTTC; CDR3 protein: CASRTSGAYEQYF
D gene: .; V gene: TRBV21-1; clone size: few; J gene: TRBJ1-6; CDR3 DNA: TGTGCCAGCAGCAAAGAGGCAGGGATGGATAATTCACCCCTCCACTTT; CDR3 protein: CASSKEAGMDNSPLHF
D gene: .; V gene: TRBV19; clone size: once; J gene: TRBJ1-6; CDR3 DNA: TGTGCCAGTAATCCCCGGGGGGAAGGTAATTCACCCCTCCACTTT; CDR3 protein: CASNPRGEGNSPLHF
D gene: .; V gene: TRBV18; clone size: .; J gene: TRBJ2-1; CDR3 DNA: TGTGCCAGCTCACCCAGGCAGGGGAGCAATGAGCAGTTCTTC; CDR3 protein: CASSPRQGSNEQFF
D gene: .; V gene: TRBV5-1; clone size: .; J gene: TRBJ2-2; CDR3 DNA: TGCGCCAGCAGCTCTACAGGGATGCAGACCGGGGAGCTGTTTTTT; CDR3 protein: CASSSTGMQTGELFF
D gene: .; V gene: TRBV6-1; clone size: .; J gene: TRBJ2-7; CDR3 DNA: TGTGCCAGCAGTGAAGGGGGGCGGGTCTACGAGCAGTACTTC; CDR3 protein: CASSEGGRVYEQYF
D gene: .; V gene: TRBV30; clone size: .; J gene: TRBJ2-1; CDR3 DNA: TGTGCCTGGAGTGTACGACTAGTCGGTGAGCAGTTCTTC; CDR3 protein: CAWSVRLVGEQFF
D gene: TRBD2; V gene: TRBV27; clone size: .; J gene: TRBJ2-7; CDR3 DNA: TGTGCCAGCAGTTTTTATGGGGGGGGTGTTGGCGAGCAGTACTTC; CDR3 protein: CASSFYGGGVGEQYF
D gene: .; V gene: TRBV10-2; clone size: .; J gene: TRBJ1-2; CDR3 DNA: TGCGCCAGCAGTGGGGGGGGAAAAAACTATGGCTACACCTTC; CDR3 protein: CASSGGGKNYGYTF
D gene: TRBD1; V gene: TRBV19; clone size: .; J gene: TRBJ2-7; CDR3 DNA: TGTGCCAGTAGCTGGGCCGCGGACAGGGCCTACGAGCAGTACTTC; CDR3 protein: CASSWAADRAYEQYF
D gene: .; V gene: TRBV28; clone size: .; J gene: TRBJ1-5; CDR3 DNA: TGTGCCAGCAGCCCGTCCCGGGGTGGCAATCAGCCCCAGCATTTT; CDR3 protein: CASSPSRGGNQPQHF
D gene: TRBD2; V gene: TRBV7-2; clone size: .; J gene: TRBJ2-7; CDR3 DNA: TGTGCCAGCAGGATAGCGGGAGGCTCCTACGAGCAGTACTTC; CDR3 protein: CASRIAGGSYEQYF
D gene: TRBD1; V gene: TRBV30; clone size: .; J gene: TRBJ1-4; CDR3 DNA: TGTGCCTTACAGGGGTTTACTGAAAAACTGTTTTTT; CDR3 protein: CALQGFTEKLFF
D gene: .; V gene: TRBV5-1; clone size: .; J gene: TRBJ2-7; CDR3 DNA: TGCGCCAGCAGCTCTAGACAGGGAGGAGAGCAGTACTTC; CDR3 protein: CASSSRQGGEQYF